One sample yielded the 24 T cell receptor beta chains listed below, sequenced in a study of blood T cell repertoires in COVID-19. Measured with immunoSEQ multiplex PCR; TCRdb has only the in-frame clones, and not every one. The sample yields 190,000 or so clones, about 88% seen once. The sample comprised peripheral blood. All receptors come from a woman in her twenties or thirties with active or convalescent COVID-19.

A single count supports this clone. The chain combines TRBV6-5 with TRBJ2-1, with a weak D call TRBD2 (6 bases). Trimming stripped 6 bases from V and 7 bases from J, with 16 bases between. Germline CDR1 is MNHEY and CDR2 is SVGAGI. The CDR3 runs to 14 residues. The chain's CDR3 is CASSRDGRMNEQFF. In DNA, the CDR3 is TGTGCCAGCAGCCGGGACGGGAGAATGAATGAGCAGTTCTTC.

The chain uses TRBV4-2 and TRBJ2-7, with 9 bases that match TRBD1. CDR3 length: 15 amino acids. CDR1 and CDR2 from the germline V gene are LGHNA and YNFKEQ. The ends lost 1 base at V and 2 bases at J; junction bases unmatched: 3. The DNA of the CDR3 is TGTGCCAGCAGCCAAGCCGGGACAGGGCCCTACGAGCAGTACTTC. It codes for CASSQAGTGPYEQYF.

CDR3 bases: TGTGCCAGCAGTCTTAAACATCGGACTAGCGGGTTCAATGAGCAGTTCTTC. It translates to CASSLKHRTSGFNEQFF. The rearrangement uses TRBV4-2 and TRBJ2-1; TRBD2 agrees at 11 bases. CDR1 and CDR2 from the germline V gene are LGHNA and YNFKEQ. The trim removed 6 bases at V and 6 bases at J, leaving 13 bases unmatched. The CDR3 loop spans 17 amino acids.

CDR3 nucleotide sequence: TGTGCCAGCAGTGAAGACTTATTGGGCCGGGACTCCTACTCTGGAAACACCATATATTTT. It yields the protein CASSEDLLGRDSYSGNTIYF. The chain has TRBV6-1 and TRBJ1-3; possible D gene TRBD1, 5 bases. V lost 1 base to trimming and J lost 0 bases, with 22 bases between them. The CDR3 sequence is 20 residues long. CDR1 and CDR2 from the germline V gene are MNHNS and SASEGT.

The V call is TRBV20-1, the J call TRBJ2-3; 13 positions agree with TRBD2. From germline, CDR1 is DFQATT and CDR2 SNEGSKA (reference sequence). This CDR3 is built from 16 residues. V trimming: 3 bases; J trimming: 1 base; junction bases outside the gene matches: 4. As DNA, the CDR3 is TGCAGTGCTAGTGGGACTAGCGGGATCCGCACAGATACGCAGTATTTT. This codes for CSASGTSGIRTDTQYF.

The sample holds a few counts of this clone. The gene calls are TRBV5-4 and TRBJ2-1; no clear D gene. The ends were cut back, 0 bases at V and 9 bases at J, with 13 bases in the middle. The CDR3 runs 14 residues. Per the germline V gene, CDR1 is SGHNT and CDR2 is YYREEE (reference sequence). CDR3: CASSLGTSVPEQFF. The CDR3 region has the DNA TGTGCCAGCAGCTTGGGAACGTCAGTACCTGAGCAGTTCTTC.

The chain recombines TRBV6-2 or TRBV6-3 with TRBJ2-1; the D gene is possibly TRBD1 (5 bases). V dropped 0 bases and J dropped 8 bases, with 11 bases sitting between them. The V gene's germline CDR1 is MNHEY and CDR2 SVGEGT. The CDR3 sequence is 14 residues long. The CDR3 sequence is CASSYSRGRDEQFF. DNA for the CDR3: TGTGCCAGCAGTTACTCTAGGGGCAGGGATGAGCAGTTCTTC.

J is TRBJ1-5 and V is TRBV19; D unresolved. The CDR3 is 16 amino acids. Trimming shortened V by 3 bases and J by 0 bases, and 12 bases separated the two germline ends. Germline lookup yields CDR1 LNHDA and CDR2 SQIVND (reference sequence). CDR3 in amino acids: CASSIRGRDSNQPQHF. CDR3 DNA sequence: TGTGCCAGTAGTATTCGAGGGAGAGATAGCAATCAGCCCCAGCATTTT.

This clone is a singleton in its sample. This chain connects TRBV23-1 to TRBJ2-1; D is perhaps TRBD2 (6 bases). TRBV23-1 falls under the ORF class, with uncertain function. The CDR3 extends over 17 amino acids. The V end lost 2 bases, the J end lost 5 bases, and 19 bases lay between the germline ends. The CDR3 region is CASSQHSASANNNEQFF. DNA for the CDR3: TGCGCCAGCAGTCAACACTCGGCTAGCGCAAACAACAATGAGCAGTTCTTC.

V usage is TRBV19 and J usage is TRBJ2-5, with 7 nucleotides matching TRBD1. The trim removed 5 bases at V and 7 bases at J, leaving 10 bases unmatched. Germline-derived CDR1 and CDR2 are LNHDA and SQIVND (reference sequence). The CDR3 loop spans 14 amino acids. The CDR3 bases are TGTGCCAGTAGTTCCAGAGGGGGCGCGTCGACCCAGTACTTC. It encodes CASSSRGGASTQYF. Full variable domain (remainder filled in from reference TRBV19 and TRBJ2-5): DGGITQSPKYLFRKEGQNVTLSCEQNLNHDAMYWYRQDPGQGLRLIYYSQIVNDFQKGDIAEGYSVSREKKESFPLTVTSAQKNPTAFYLCASSSRGGASTQYFGPGTRLLVL.

The V and J genes are TRBV2 and TRBJ1-2; D uncertain. The V gene lost 3 bases and the J gene lost 5 bases, with 13 bases spanning the gap. The CDR3 covers 14 residues. Germline values: CDR1 SNHLY, CDR2 FYNNEI. The CDR3: CASSDAGSGYGYTF. CDR3 nucleotides: TGTGCCAGCAGTGATGCCGGGTCGGGGTATGGCTACACCTTC.

V gene TRBV6-5 combines with J gene TRBJ2-3, with 8 bases identical to TRBD2. V shed 5 bases, J shed 6 bases, and the junction held 7 bases outside the gene matches. The CDR3 covers 14 residues. Germline CDR1 is MNHEY and CDR2 is SVGAGI. The chain's CDR3 is CASSRAGASDTQYF. CDR3 DNA sequence: TGTGCCAGCAGTCGAGCGGGAGCGTCTGATACGCAGTATTTT.

The J gene is TRBJ2-7, the V gene TRBV11-3, with a possible D match to TRBD1 (5 bases). The V gene's germline CDR1 is SGHNT and CDR2 YENEEA. The CDR3 has 15 amino acids. V dropped 5 bases and J dropped 2 bases, with 16 bases sitting between them. In DNA, the CDR3 is TGTGCCAGCAGCCCCCTTCGTAGGGGCCCCTACGAGCAGTACTTC. This gives the protein CASSPLRRGPYEQYF.

This chain connects TRBV7-9 to TRBJ2-7, with D unclear. V lost 1 base, J lost 4 bases, and 5 bases lay in between. The CDR3 covers 12 residues. The V gene's germline CDR1 is SEHNR and CDR2 FQNEAQ (reference sequence). CDR3 protein: CASSLGSYEQYF. Written as DNA, the CDR3 is TGTGCCAGCAGCTTAGGCAGTTACGAGCAGTACTTC.

The V and J genes are TRBV6-4 and TRBJ2-1, with D possibly TRBD2 on 5 matching bases. CDR3 length: 13 residues. From germline, CDR1 is MRHNA and CDR2 SNTAGT. V shed 2 bases and J shed 7 bases, with 9 bases lying between them. As DNA, the CDR3 is TGTGCCAGCAGTGACGGCCGAGGGAATGAGCAGTTCTTC. Protein product: CASSDGRGNEQFF.

V usage is TRBV15 and J usage is TRBJ2-7; 7 bases are shared with TRBD2. The J segment lost 2 bases and the V segment lost 4 bases, leaving 5 bases of the junction unmatched. Germline V gene lookup returns CDR1 LNHNV and CDR2 YYDKDF (reference sequence). The CDR3 has 14 residues. The CDR3 DNA reads as TGTGCCACCAGCAAAGGGACTACCACCTACGAGCAGTACTTC. Its protein is CATSKGTTTYEQYF.

This chain links TRBV20-1 with TRBJ2-1, with a possible D match to TRBD2 (6 bases). The CDR3 length is 15 residues. Trimming took off 3 bases at V and 5 bases at J, with 17 bases between the two ends. Germline V gene lookup returns CDR1 DFQATT and CDR2 SNEGSKA (reference sequence). The CDR3, as DNA: TGCAGTGCTAGTTGGTCTAGCGAGAGTAACAATGAGCAGTTCTTC. It yields the protein CSASWSSESNNEQFF.

This clone occurred once. The V gene is TRBV20-1, the J gene TRBJ1-1, with no clear D. The CDR3 length is 11 residues. CDR1 and CDR2 (germline): DFQATT, SNEGSKA (reference sequence). Trimming stripped 3 bases from V and 9 bases from J, with 11 bases between. Written as DNA, the CDR3 is TGCAGTGCTAGTCCCGGGGTCCAAGCTTTCTTT. Translated, it gives CSASPGVQAFF.

The chain carries TRBV27 and TRBJ1-2; maybe TRBD1 (6 bases). V shed 4 bases and J shed 4 bases, with 13 bases lying between them. The length of the CDR3 is 14 residues. The germline CDR1 and CDR2 sequences are MNHEY and SMNVEV (reference sequence). The CDR3 nucleotides are TGTGCCAGCAGTTCAGGGGACGGGGTCTATGGCTACACCTTC. This encodes CASSSGDGVYGYTF.

The chain couples TRBV6-1 to TRBJ2-4; D gene uncertain. The CDR3 runs 16 residues. V dropped 4 bases and J dropped 0 bases, with 13 bases sitting between them. Germline V gene data show CDR1 as MNHNS and CDR2 as SASEGT. The CDR3 sequence is CASSGRVVGAKNIQYF. The DNA of the CDR3 is TGTGCCAGCAGTGGCCGGGTAGTGGGAGCCAAAAACATTCAGTACTTC.

The chain has TRBV27 and TRBJ2-2; 14 bases are a match to TRBD2. CDR3 length equals 19 residues. The germline gives CDR1 MNHEY, CDR2 SMNVEV (reference sequence). V lost 6 bases and J lost 0; bases outside the gene matches: 9. CDR3 sequence (DNA): TGTGCCAGCAGGACCGGACTAGCGGGGGGACGCACGAACACCGGGGAGCTGTTTTTT. As protein: CASRTGLAGGRTNTGELFF.

The chain is built from TRBV27 and TRBJ2-2; 8 bases fit TRBD2. CDR3 size: 21 residues. Germline V gene data show CDR1 as MNHEY and CDR2 as SMNVEV (reference sequence). The J segment lost 0 bases and the V segment lost 1 base, leaving 16 bases of the junction unmatched. CDR3 loop: CASSLFSGGAGATPNTGELFF. The CDR3 nucleotides read TGTGCCAGCAGTTTATTTTCGGGAGGAGCGGGAGCCACACCGAACACCGGGGAGCTGTTTTTT.

The genes are TRBV7-2 and TRBJ2-7, with a weak D call TRBD2 (6 bases). This CDR3 comprises 14 residues. CDR1 is SGHTA and CDR2 is FQGNSA in the germline V gene. The ends were cut back, 4 bases at V and 0 bases at J, with 10 bases in the middle. In DNA, the CDR3 is TGTGCCAGCAGCTCTTTAGCGGCCTCCTACGAGCAGTACTTC. This gives the protein CASSSLAASYEQYF. The variable domain in full, completed from reference TRBV7-2 and TRBJ2-7, reads GAGVSQSPSNKVTEKGKDVELRCDPISGHTALYWYRQSLGQGLEFLIYFQGNSAPDKSGLPSDRFSAERTGGSVSTLTIQRTQQEDSAVYLCASSSLAASYEQYFGPGTRLTVT.

The V gene is TRBV28, the J gene TRBJ1-4, with D maybe TRBD1 (6 bases). Germline loops: CDR1 MDHEN, CDR2 SYDVKM. This CDR3 has 17 amino acids. V gave up 0 bases and J gave up 0 bases, with 11 bases separating them. CDR3 DNA: TGTGCCAGCAGTTTATGGTCACAGGGCCCAACTAATGAAAAACTGTTTTTT. Protein product: CASSLWSQGPTNEKLFF.